These T cell receptor beta chains were read from a single sample in a study of cytomegalovirus exposure and HLA in healthy donors. Assay used: immunoSEQ multiplex PCR; TCRdb lists only in-frame clones, some missing. The top ten hold around 6.2% of the sample, which has approximately 160,000 clones, roughly 87% seen once. Sequenced input: PBMCs. These receptors came from a man aged 25-45 years in good health and CMV-seropositive. The CDR3 runs from the conserved cysteine through the conserved F or W. D genes are given only for firm matches. Part of the rows lack a size; the others show once, few, many or a class for expanded clones.

>15|TRBD1|NA|TRBV19|TRBJ1-5
CATHGQGASNQPQHF
TGTGCCACCCACGGACAGGGGGCGAGCAATCAGCCCCAGCATTTT
>12|NA|NA|TRBV4-3|TRBJ2-1
CASSQDGGEQFF
TGCGCCAGCAGCCAAGACGGGGGTGAGCAGTTCTTC
>12|NA|NA|TRBV5-1|TRBJ1-1
CASSSSTGEAFF
TGCGCCAGCAGCTCATCGACGGGTGAAGCTTTCTTT
>18|TRBD1|NA|TRBV4-1|TRBJ1-4
CASSQTGTGGLANEKLFF
TGCGCCAGCAGCCAAACCGGGACAGGGGGGTTGGCTAATGAAAAACTGTTTTTT
>15|TRBD1|NA|TRBV5-1|TRBJ1-1
CASSLWTGGVGEAFF
TGCGCCAGCAGCCTATGGACAGGGGGCGTGGGTGAAGCTTTCTTT
>14|TRBD1|NA|TRBV6-6|TRBJ2-7
CASSSNRGSYEQYF
TGTGCCAGCAGTTCTAACAGGGGGTCCTACGAGCAGTACTTC
>15|NA|NA|TRBV19|TRBJ2-1
CASSIESGTYNEQFF
TGTGCCAGTAGTATAGAATCAGGGACCTACAATGAGCAGTTCTTC
>14|NA|NA|TRBV2|TRBJ2-4
CASIREPNVNIQYF
TGTGCCAGCATCCGCGAGCCCAACGTAAACATTCAGTACTTC
>13|TRBD1|NA|TRBV10-3|TRBJ1-5
CAMTGASNQPQHF
TGTGCCATGACAGGGGCTAGCAATCAGCCCCAGCATTTT
>13|NA|once|TRBV5-5|TRBJ1-1
CASSRSGNLEAFF
TGTGCCAGCAGCCGGTCGGGGAACCTTGAAGCTTTCTTT
>16|NA|NA|TRBV7-6|TRBJ2-3
CASSLPRGTSTDTQYF
TGTGCCAGCAGCTTACCCCGCGGAACTAGCACAGATACGCAGTATTTT
>15|TRBD2|NA|TRBV28|TRBJ2-2
CASFRLAGFTGELFF
TGTGCCAGCTTTCGACTAGCGGGATTCACCGGGGAGCTGTTTTTT
>19|NA|NA|TRBV12-2|TRBJ2-7
CASRLAIFPPLAGGYEQYF
TGTGCAAGTCGCTTAGCGATCTTTCCCCCACTAGCGGGGGGTTACGAGCAGTACTTC
>16|TRBD2|few|TRBV5-1|TRBJ2-2
CASSSGLASNTGELFF
TGCGCCAGCAGCTCGGGACTAGCGAGTAACACCGGGGAGCTGTTTTTT
>16|TRBD1|NA|TRBV28|TRBJ1-1
CASRGTGPYPNTEAFF
TGTGCCAGCAGGGGGACAGGTCCTTACCCGAACACTGAAGCTTTCTTT
>14|TRBD1|NA|TRBV6-5|TRBJ2-1
CASRTGAWDNEQFF
TGTGCCAGCAGGACAGGGGCCTGGGACAATGAGCAGTTCTTC
>15|TRBD1|NA|TRBV28|TRBJ2-7
CASRLGTGISYEQYF
TGTGCCAGCAGACTCGGGACAGGAATATCCTACGAGCAGTACTTC
>14|NA|few|TRBV14|TRBJ2-2
CASARQGITGELFF
TGTGCCAGCGCAAGGCAGGGGATCACCGGGGAGCTGTTTTTT
>14|NA|NA|TRBV6-5|TRBJ1-2
CASRAALPNYGYTF
TGTGCCAGCCGAGCGGCGTTACCTAACTATGGCTACACCTTC
>13|NA|NA|TRBV30|TRBJ2-7
CAWSVHRSYEQYF
TGTGCCTGGAGTGTGCACAGGTCCTACGAGCAGTACTTC
>15|TRBD2|NA|TRBV11-2|TRBJ2-1
CATSQLAGGPNEQFF
TGTGCCACCTCCCAACTAGCGGGAGGGCCCAATGAGCAGTTCTTC
>16|NA|NA|TRBV5-6|TRBJ2-7
CASSLGAGAVGYEQYF
TGTGCCAGCAGCCTGGGGGCGGGGGCGGTCGGCTACGAGCAGTACTTC
>12|NA|NA|TRBV29-1|TRBJ2-7
CSVEGGGGEQYF
TGCAGCGTTGAAGGAGGGGGTGGAGAGCAGTACTTC
>18|TRBD2|NA|TRBV7-8|TRBJ2-1
CASSARGGAGRGYNEQFF
TGTGCCAGCAGCGCACGGGGGGGAGCCGGGAGAGGATACAATGAGCAGTTCTTC
>14|NA|NA|TRBV5-1|TRBJ2-5
CASSSGLNKETQYF
TGCGCCAGCAGCTCGGGACTGAATAAAGAGACCCAGTACTTC
>13|TRBD1|NA|TRBV7-2|TRBJ1-4
CASSSDRGEKLFF
TGTGCCAGCAGCTCCGACAGGGGAGAAAAACTGTTTTTT
>15|TRBD1|once|TRBV2|TRBJ1-5
CASSWTGNNNQPQHF
TGTGCCAGCAGTTGGACAGGGAATAACAATCAGCCCCAGCATTTT
>16|NA|NA|TRBV21-1|TRBJ1-5
CASSKRVDSENQPQHF
TGTGCCAGCAGCAAAAGGGTGGACAGTGAGAATCAGCCCCAGCATTTT
>13|NA|once|TRBV5-1|TRBJ1-2
CASGPGVDYGYTF
TGCGCCAGCGGCCCCGGGGTGGACTATGGCTACACCTTC
>16|TRBD1|NA|TRBV6-6|TRBJ2-5
CASSSARTGRQETQYF
TGTGCCAGCAGTTCGGCCAGGACAGGGAGGCAAGAGACCCAGTACTTC
>16|TRBD1|NA|TRBV7-9|TRBJ2-1
CASTTEGQLPFNEQFF
TGTGCCAGCACTACCGAGGGACAGTTACCCTTCAATGAGCAGTTCTTC
>14|TRBD1|once|TRBV6-5|TRBJ2-7
CASRTGTDSYEQYF
TGTGCCAGCAGAACCGGGACAGACTCCTACGAGCAGTACTTC
>15|NA|NA|TRBV10-1|TRBJ1-5
CASRGDTGHNQPQHF
TGCGCCAGCAGGGGGGACACAGGCCACAATCAGCCCCAGCATTTT
>14|NA|NA|TRBV5-6|TRBJ2-2
CASSLDSNTGELFF
TGTGCCAGCAGCTTGGACAGCAACACCGGGGAGCTGTTTTTT
>17|TRBD2|NA|TRBV2|TRBJ2-1
CASSGWEGGGSYNEQFF
TGTGCCAGCAGTGGTTGGGAGGGCGGGGGCTCCTACAATGAGCAGTTCTTC
>15|NA|NA|TRBV21-1|TRBJ2-4
CASSKGRRGGNIQYF
TGTGCCAGCAGCAAAGGCCGGCGGGGAGGAAACATTCAGTACTTC
>15|TRBD1|NA|TRBV7-9|TRBJ2-2
CSSSLGTDDTGELFF
TGTTCCAGCAGCTTAGGGACAGACGACACCGGGGAGCTGTTTTTT
>10|NA|NA|TRBV20-1|TRBJ2-7
CSALYYEQYF
TGCAGTGCCCTCTACTACGAGCAGTACTTC
>15|TRBD2|few|TRBV2|TRBJ2-1
CASSEWRGSYNEQFF
TGTGCCAGCAGTGAGTGGCGGGGGTCCTACAATGAGCAGTTCTTC
>13|NA|NA|TRBV7-8|TRBJ2-7
CASSRDTSYEQYF
TGTGCCAGCAGCCGGGATACATCCTACGAGCAGTACTTC